This T cell receptor beta chain is from a study of cytomegalovirus exposure and HLA in healthy donors. Study-wide points: Listed as cytomegalovirus-associated were 150 or so TCR beta chains.

The data were produced by immunoSEQ multiplex PCR, yet TCRdb's version contains in-frame clones alone and is incomplete. The data hold 90,000 to 150,000 clones, with around 88% observed a single time. The donors were part of the validation cohort, which consisted of more than 90 subjects and was separate from the first cohort of 666 subjects. Comments on this clone: Its specificity is not known.

Sequencing used PBMCs. This clonotype was sampled from a man between 18 and 29 years old in good health and CMV-seronegative.

CDR3 protein: CASGGAHGELFF. The CDR3 DNA reads TGTGCCAGCGGGGGGGCCCACGGGGAGCTGTTTTTT. The rearrangement joins TRBV28 to TRBJ2-2, with D possibly TRBD2 on 7 matching bases. The length of the CDR3 is 12 residues. The V and J ends lost 8 bases and 7 bases respectively, with 11 bases between them. Germline V gene sequence: CDR1 MDHEN, CDR2 SYDVKM.